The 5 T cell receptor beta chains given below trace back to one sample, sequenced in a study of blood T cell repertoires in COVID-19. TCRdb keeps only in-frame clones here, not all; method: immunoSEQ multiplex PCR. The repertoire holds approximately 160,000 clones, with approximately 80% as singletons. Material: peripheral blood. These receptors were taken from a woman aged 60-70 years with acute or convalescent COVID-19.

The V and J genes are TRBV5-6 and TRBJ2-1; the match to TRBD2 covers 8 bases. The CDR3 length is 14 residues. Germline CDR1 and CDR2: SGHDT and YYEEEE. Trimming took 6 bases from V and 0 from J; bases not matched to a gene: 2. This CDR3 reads CASTGTSSYNEQFF. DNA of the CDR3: TGTGCCAGCACCGGGACTAGCTCCTACAATGAGCAGTTCTTC.

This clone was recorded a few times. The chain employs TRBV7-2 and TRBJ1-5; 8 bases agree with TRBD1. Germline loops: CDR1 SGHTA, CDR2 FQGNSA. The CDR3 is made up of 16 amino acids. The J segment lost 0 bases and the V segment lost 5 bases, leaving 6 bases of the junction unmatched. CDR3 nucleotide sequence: TGTGCCAGCAGCCTGCACAGGGGGGTTAGCAATCAGCCCCAGCATTTT. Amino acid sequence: CASSLHRGVSNQPQHF.

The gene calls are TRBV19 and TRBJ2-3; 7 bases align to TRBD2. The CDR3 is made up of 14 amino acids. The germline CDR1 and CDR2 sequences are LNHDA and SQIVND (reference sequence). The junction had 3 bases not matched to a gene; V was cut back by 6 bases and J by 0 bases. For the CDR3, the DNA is TGTGCCAGTAGACCAGCGGGGAGCACAGATACGCAGTATTTT. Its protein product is CASRPAGSTDTQYF.

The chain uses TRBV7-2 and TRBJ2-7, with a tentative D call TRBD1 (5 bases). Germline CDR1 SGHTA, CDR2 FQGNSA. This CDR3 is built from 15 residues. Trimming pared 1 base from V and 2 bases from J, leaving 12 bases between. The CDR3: CASSLDPRVTYEQYF. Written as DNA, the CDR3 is TGTGCCAGCAGCTTAGACCCCAGGGTCACCTACGAGCAGTACTTC.

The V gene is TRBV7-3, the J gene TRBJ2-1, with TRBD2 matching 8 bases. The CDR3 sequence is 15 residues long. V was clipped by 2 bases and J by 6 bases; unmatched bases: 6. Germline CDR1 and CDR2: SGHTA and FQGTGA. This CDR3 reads CASSLAGGPSNEQFF. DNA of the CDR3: TGTGCCAGCAGCTTAGCGGGGGGCCCCAGCAATGAGCAGTTCTTC.